This section outlines one T cell receptor (beta chain) sequence together with its context. The antigen it recognizes is unknown. No quality values exist for individual bases; no much larger clone is one base distant. These data come from a study of PD-L1 blockade in urothelial cancer (dated by TCRdb to the late 2010s). About the study as a whole: Every patient began therapy in the mid-2010s and was given atezolizumab 1,200 mg intravenously every 3 weeks. About 90% of the 29 patients were identified as males with urothelial cancer of bladder origin, and a prior smoking history was reported by 18 of 29 patients. In the same patients, pretreatment tumors underwent whole exome sequencing and RNA sequencing in addition to TCR sequencing. Some ten patients reached durable clinical benefit, while 15 to 20 patients did not. TCR sequencing covered pretreatment tumor samples and matched, serially collected peripheral blood taken before and after atezolizumab treatment. Blood samples gave a median of around 140,000 T cells and 83,000 or so unique TCRs, with a median clonality of approximately 0.08. Somatic, immune and clinical correlates of response to PD-L1 blockade with atezolizumab in urothelial cancer were the focus of an exploratory multi-omic analysis. Durable clinical benefit meant progression-free survival longer than 6 months, and TCR features were also tested against progression-free and overall survival. Patients had an ECOG performance status of 0 or 1 and had received between 0 and 3 prior chemotherapy regimens. Blood samples were analyzed 3 weeks after the start of treatment (second dose) and 6 weeks after the start of treatment. Pretreatment blood TCR-seq was available for about 30 patients, at least one posttreatment blood collection was obtained for around 24 patients, and tumor TCR-seq was available for around 24 patients.

V is pared back by 1 base and J by 2 bases, with 12 bases lying between the germline termini. The CDR3 goes from the cysteine to the phenylalanine over 15 residues. Solely the CDR3 DNA is kept, with 45 bases framed from the first base. The CDR1 and CDR2 encoded by the germline V gene are SGHVS and FQNEAQ. Results the study describes overall, beyond this receptor: Improved progression-free and overall survival was associated with having pretreatment peripheral blood TCR clonality below the median. Because the sample size was small (n ≈ 31) and many exploratory analyses were performed, the results are intended to be hypothesis-generating. At 3 weeks after the start of treatment, tumor-associated TCR clones in peripheral blood had expanded more in patients with durable benefit (n of about 22, p = 0.022).

To estimate absolute template abundance from read counts, synthetic TCR analog templates were spiked into each PCR. The immunoSEQ assay was used to amplify TCRbeta CDR3 regions from genomic DNA with bias-controlled V and J gene primers. Sequencing of rearranged TCRbeta segments was performed at approximately 20X coverage. In the paper's pipeline: Sequencing errors were corrected by clustering and CDR3s were annotated against IMGT to assign V, D and J genes. Out-of-frame and stop-codon sequences were excluded, and only productive TCRbeta rearrangements were used in downstream analyses. Clonality was calculated as one minus the Shannon entropy normalized by the log of the number of unique productive sequences. Clones differing between time points or between blood and tumor were identified using Fisher's exact test with Benjamini-Hochberg correction, with an adjusted p below 0.01 applied as the threshold. What TCRdb holds here is the immuneACCESS table cut down to in-frame rearrangements. Part of the clones is not present; checked against another copy, under half of the missing clones reflect an unresolved V gene, and the others are unexplained. D and trimming come from the DNA, and the V and J calls and clone size come from that table. The sample yields 90,000 to 120,000 clones; approximately 86% were counted once. The ten largest account for 2% to 3% of the sample.

The cohort comprised around 31 patients with locally advanced or metastatic urothelial carcinoma treated at Memorial Sloan Kettering on a trial protocol. Peripheral blood mononuclear cells were collected pretreatment and during treatment, at between 1 and 8 total time points per patient. The Qiagen DNeasy Blood extraction kit was used to purify genomic DNA from total PBMCs and from tumor samples. PBMCs were collected pretreatment and during treatment and were isolated and stored as previously described. The sequenced sample was PBMCs, obtained around atezolizumab (anti-PD-L1) treatment. The TCR was taken from a middle-aged man with urothelial cancer. The chain links TRBV7-8 with TRBJ2-7; a tentative D match to TRBD1 spans 6 bases. The CDR3 corresponds to CASSLEYRETYEQYF. In nucleotides, the sequence is TGTGCCAGCAGCTTAGAATACAGGGAGACCTACGAGCAGTACTTC.